The present T cell receptor beta chain was sequenced within a study of human T cells and chemical hapten exposure. Study information: The patients were mostly female; they had alopecia areata, totalis or universalis.

In this sample, this clonotype turned up many times. The germline gives CDR1 MNHEY, CDR2 SVGAGI. The CDR3 is 13 residues long. V shed 6 bases and J 8 bases; nucleotides not matched to a gene: 4. Time point meaning: patch test 2, 6 weeks after DPC sensitization. Treatment meaning: therapeutic diphenylcyclopropenone sensitization with weekly scalp DPC. Before extraction, the whole blood was not fractionated, and total RNA was taken from it. In the library, unique molecular identifiers were attached to individual cDNA molecules. TCRdb called the RACE reads again in MiXCR, with one record for every CDR3 protein. The sample gives about 84,000 distinct CDR3 sequences, 8.5% to 12% of which show up once; 4% to 5.5% is in the top ten.

This receptor was identified in a woman in her fifties or sixties with alopecia areata. Some clones in this sample may be carry-over from other donors' samples. The rearrangement joins TRBV6-5 to TRBJ2-1; TRBD1 agrees at 10 bases. The specimen comprised whole blood, sampled in connection with sensitization to the hapten diphenylcyclopropenone (DPC). This CDR3 reads CASSRDRGYEQFF. The DNA for the CDR3 is TGTGCCAGCAGCAGGGACAGGGGCTATGAGCAGTTCTTC.